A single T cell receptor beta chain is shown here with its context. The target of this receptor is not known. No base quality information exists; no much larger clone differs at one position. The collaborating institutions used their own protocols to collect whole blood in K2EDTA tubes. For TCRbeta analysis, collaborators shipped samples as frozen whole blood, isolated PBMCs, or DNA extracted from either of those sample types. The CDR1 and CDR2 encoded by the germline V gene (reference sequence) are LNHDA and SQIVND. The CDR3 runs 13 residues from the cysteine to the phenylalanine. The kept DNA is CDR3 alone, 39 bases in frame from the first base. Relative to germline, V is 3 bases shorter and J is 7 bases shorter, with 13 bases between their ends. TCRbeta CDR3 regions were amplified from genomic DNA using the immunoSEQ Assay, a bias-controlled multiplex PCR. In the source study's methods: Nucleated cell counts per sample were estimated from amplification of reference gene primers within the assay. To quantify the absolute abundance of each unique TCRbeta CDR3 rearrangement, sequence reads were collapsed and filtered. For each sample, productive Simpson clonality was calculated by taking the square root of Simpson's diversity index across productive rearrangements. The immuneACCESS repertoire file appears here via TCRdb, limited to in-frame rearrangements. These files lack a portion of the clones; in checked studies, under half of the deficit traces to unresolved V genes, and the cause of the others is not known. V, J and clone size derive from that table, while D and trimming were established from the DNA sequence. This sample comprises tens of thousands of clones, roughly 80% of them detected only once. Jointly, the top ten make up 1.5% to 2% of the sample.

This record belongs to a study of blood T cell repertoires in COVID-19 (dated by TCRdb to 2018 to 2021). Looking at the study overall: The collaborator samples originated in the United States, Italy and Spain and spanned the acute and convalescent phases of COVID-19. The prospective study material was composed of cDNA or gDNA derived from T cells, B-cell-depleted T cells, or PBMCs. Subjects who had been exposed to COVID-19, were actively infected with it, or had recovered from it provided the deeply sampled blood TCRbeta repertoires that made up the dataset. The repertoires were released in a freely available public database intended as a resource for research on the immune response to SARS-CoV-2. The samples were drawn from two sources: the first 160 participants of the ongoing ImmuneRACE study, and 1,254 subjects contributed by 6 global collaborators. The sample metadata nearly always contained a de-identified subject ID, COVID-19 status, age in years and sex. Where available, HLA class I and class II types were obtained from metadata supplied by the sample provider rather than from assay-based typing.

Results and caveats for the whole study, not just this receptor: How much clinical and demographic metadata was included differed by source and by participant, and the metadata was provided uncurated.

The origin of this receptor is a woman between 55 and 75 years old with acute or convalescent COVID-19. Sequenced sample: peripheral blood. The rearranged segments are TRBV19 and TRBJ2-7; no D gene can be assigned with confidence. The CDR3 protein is CASSMPNLGEQYF. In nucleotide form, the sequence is TGTGCCAGTAGTATGCCCAACCTAGGAGAGCAGTACTTC.